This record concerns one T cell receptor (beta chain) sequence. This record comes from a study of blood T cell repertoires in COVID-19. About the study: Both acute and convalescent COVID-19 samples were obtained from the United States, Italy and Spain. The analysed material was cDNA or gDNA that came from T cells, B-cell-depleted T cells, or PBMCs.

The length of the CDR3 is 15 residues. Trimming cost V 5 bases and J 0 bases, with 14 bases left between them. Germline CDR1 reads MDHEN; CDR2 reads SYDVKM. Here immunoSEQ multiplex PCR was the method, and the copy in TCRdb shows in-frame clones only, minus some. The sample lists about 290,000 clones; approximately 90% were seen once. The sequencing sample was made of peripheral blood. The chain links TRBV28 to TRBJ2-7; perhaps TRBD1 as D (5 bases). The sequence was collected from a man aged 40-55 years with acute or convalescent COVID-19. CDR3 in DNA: TGTGCCAGCAGTCCCCCGACAGCTGTCTCCTACGAGCAGTACTTC. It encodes CASSPPTAVSYEQYF. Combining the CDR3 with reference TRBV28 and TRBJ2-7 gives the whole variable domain DVKVTQSSRYLVKRTGEKVFLECVQDMDHENMFWYRQDPGLGLRLIYFSYDVKMKEKGDIPEGYSVSREKKERFSLILESASTNQTSMYLCASSPPTAVSYEQYFGPGTRLTVT.